Below, one TCR beta chain is given with its context. One junction end disagrees with the germline gene, perhaps due to a read error. The record originates from a study of cytomegalovirus exposure and HLA in healthy donors. Amplification used 60 Vbeta primers and 13 Jbeta primers. Only in-frame clones appear in the TCRdb table, and some are missing; sequencing was by immunoSEQ multiplex PCR. This sample has under 200,000 clones, with roughly 84% found just once. Germline CDR1 is SGHNT and CDR2 is YYREEE (reference sequence). CDR3 size: 15 residues. The clonotype was recovered from a man between 18 and 29 years old in good health and CMV-seronegative. The sequencing sample was made of PBMCs. V gene TRBV5-4 combines with J gene TRBJ2-7; 7 bases map to TRBD2. This CDR3 reads CVSSLAGGSPYEQYF. CDR3 DNA sequence: TGTGTCAGCAGCTTGGCCGGGGGGAGCCCCTACGAGCAGTACTTC.